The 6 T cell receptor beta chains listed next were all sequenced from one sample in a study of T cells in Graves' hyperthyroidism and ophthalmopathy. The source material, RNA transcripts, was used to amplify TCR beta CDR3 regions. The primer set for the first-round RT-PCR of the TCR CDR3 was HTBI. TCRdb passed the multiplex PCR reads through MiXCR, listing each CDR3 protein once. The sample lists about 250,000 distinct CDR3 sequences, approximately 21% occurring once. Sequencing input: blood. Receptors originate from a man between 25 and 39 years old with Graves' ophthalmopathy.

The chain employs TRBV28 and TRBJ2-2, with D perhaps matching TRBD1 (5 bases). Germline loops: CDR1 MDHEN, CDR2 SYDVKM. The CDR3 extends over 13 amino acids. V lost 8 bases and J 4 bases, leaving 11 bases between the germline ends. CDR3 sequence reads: CASFKGATGELFF. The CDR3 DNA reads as TGTGCCAGCTTCAAAGGGGCCACCGGGGAGCTGTTTTTT.

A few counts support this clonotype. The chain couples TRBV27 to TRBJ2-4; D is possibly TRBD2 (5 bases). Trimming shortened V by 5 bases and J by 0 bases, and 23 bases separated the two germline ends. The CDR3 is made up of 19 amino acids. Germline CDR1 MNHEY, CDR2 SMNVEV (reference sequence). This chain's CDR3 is CASSETGGLSRLAKNIQYF. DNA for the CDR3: TGTGCCAGCAGTGAAACGGGCGGACTGAGCCGACTAGCCAAAAACATTCAGTACTTC.

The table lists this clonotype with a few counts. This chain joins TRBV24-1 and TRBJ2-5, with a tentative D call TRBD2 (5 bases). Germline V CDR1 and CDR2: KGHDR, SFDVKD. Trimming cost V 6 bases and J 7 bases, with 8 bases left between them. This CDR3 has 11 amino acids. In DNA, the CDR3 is TGTGCCACCAGTACCAGCGGGACCCAGTACTTC. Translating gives CATSTSGTQYF.

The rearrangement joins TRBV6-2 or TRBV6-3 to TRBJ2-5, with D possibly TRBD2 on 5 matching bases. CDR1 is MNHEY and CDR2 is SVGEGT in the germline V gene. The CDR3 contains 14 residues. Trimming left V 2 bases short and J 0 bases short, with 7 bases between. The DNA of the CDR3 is TGTGCCAGCAGTTACCTGGACTACCAAGAGACCCAGTACTTC. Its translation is CASSYLDYQETQYF.

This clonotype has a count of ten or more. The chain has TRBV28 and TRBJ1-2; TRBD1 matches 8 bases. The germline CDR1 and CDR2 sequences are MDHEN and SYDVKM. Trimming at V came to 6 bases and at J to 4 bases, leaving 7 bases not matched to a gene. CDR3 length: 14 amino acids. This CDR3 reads CASSRGQVTYGYTF. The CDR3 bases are TGTGCCAGCAGCCGGGGACAGGTTACCTATGGCTACACCTTC.

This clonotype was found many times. CDR3 sequence reads: CASSFREFTEAFF. CDR3 bases: TGTGCCAGCAGCTTCCGGGAATTCACTGAAGCTTTCTTT. This chain links TRBV7-2 with TRBJ1-1; D is unclear. CDR1 is SGHTA and CDR2 is FQGNSA in the germline V gene. CDR3 length: 13 amino acids. Trimming removed 3 bases at V and 4 bases at J, with 9 bases between.